This TCR beta chain originates from a study of T cells after yellow fever vaccination. This clonotype is deemed medium-sized. UMIs were added to TCR cDNA along with a universal primer site when it was made by 5'RACE template switching. TCRdb re-called the 5' RACE reads through MiXCR, storing one row per CDR3 protein. The table lists under 500,000 distinct CDR3 sequences, roughly a sixth of them singletons. The junction had 4 bases not matched to a gene; V was cut back by 6 bases and J by 7 bases. Germline CDR1 DFQATT, CDR2 SNEGSKA (reference sequence). The CDR3 is 14 amino acids. The source of this sequence is a young man who received the YFV17D yellow fever vaccine. This chain uses TRBV20-1 with TRBJ2-1, with 15 bases matching TRBD2. Sequences were derived from PBMCs, sampled before the yellow fever booster vaccination. The CDR3 region has the DNA TGCAGTGCCGGACTAGCGGGGGGGCCAAATGAGCAGTTCTTC. The encoded protein is CSAGLAGGPNEQFF.